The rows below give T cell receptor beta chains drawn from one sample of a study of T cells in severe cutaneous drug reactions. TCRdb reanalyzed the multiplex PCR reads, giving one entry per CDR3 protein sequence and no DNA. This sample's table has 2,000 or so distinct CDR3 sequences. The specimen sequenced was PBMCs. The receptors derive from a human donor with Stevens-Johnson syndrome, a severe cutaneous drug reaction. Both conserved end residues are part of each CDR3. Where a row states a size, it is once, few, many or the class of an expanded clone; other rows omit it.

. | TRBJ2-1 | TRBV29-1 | CSVVASGRLGEQFF
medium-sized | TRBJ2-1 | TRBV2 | CASSNRDREFNEQFF
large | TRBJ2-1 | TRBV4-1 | CASSQEEVGLAGAYNEQFF
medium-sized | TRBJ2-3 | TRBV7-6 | CASSLAGGGYRSTDTQYF
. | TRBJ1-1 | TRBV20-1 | CSAFTRNTEAFF
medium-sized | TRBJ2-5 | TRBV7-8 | CASSLGRYQETQYF
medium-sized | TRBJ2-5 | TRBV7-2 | CASSAGGLQETQYF
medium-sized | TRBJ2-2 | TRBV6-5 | CASSYRWNTGELFF
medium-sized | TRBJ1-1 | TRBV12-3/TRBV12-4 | CASSFRPADTEAFF
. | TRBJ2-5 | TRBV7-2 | CASSLGAIQTQYF
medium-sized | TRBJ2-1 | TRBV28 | CASSLGPYNEQFF
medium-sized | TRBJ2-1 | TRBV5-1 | CASWGGVEQFF
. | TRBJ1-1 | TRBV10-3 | CAIRESSGGVAEAFF
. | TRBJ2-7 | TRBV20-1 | CSANDRAEQYF
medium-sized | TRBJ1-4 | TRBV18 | CASSHPGQGNEKLFF
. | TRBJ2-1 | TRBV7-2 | CASSLAGGHNEQFF
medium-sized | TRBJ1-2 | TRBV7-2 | CASTLNTGNYGYTF
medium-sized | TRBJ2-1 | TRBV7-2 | CASSLAQRASGRTYNEQFF
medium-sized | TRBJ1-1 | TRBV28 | CASRTGTNTEAFF
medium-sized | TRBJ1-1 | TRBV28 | CASSPPGAMNTEAFF
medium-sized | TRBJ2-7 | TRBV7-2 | CASSFGTGPRYEQYF
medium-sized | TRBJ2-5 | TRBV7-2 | CASSQMPGQTETQYF
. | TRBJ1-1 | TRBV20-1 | CSARDARTTQRTEAFF
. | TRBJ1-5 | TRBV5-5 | CASSFRAGDQPQHF
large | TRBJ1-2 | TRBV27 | CASSPLGTAVNYGYTF